This T cell receptor (beta chain) was captured in a study of blood T cell repertoires in COVID-19. The data were produced by immunoSEQ multiplex PCR, yet TCRdb's version contains in-frame clones alone and is incomplete. The sample has tens of thousands of clones, about four fifths seen once. The table lists this clone with a few counts. The material sequenced was peripheral blood. This TCR derives from a human donor in a cohort sampled during active COVID-19.

The CDR3 loop is CASRLPPRGGICNSPLHF. For the CDR3, the DNA is TGTGCAAGTCGCTTACCACCCCGAGGGGGTATCTGTAATTCACCCCTCCACTTT. The rearrangement joins TRBV12-2 to TRBJ1-6; TRBD1 is the table's D call and was not checked against the DNA. TRBV12-2 is tagged as a pseudogene. This CDR3 comprises 18 residues.